This T cell receptor (beta chain) was recorded in a study of human T cells and chemical hapten exposure. Study-wide background: Patients, chiefly female, had alopecia areata, totalis or universalis.

TCRdb re-called the RACE reads through MiXCR, storing one row per CDR3 protein. The table lists 85,000 or so distinct CDR3 sequences, around a tenth of them singletons. This clonotype has ten or more counts. Indicated time point: patch test 2, 6 weeks after DPC sensitization. As for treatment: therapeutic diphenylcyclopropenone sensitization with weekly scalp DPC. The material sequenced was whole blood, taken in connection with sensitization to the hapten diphenylcyclopropenone (DPC). The clonotype originates from a man between 18 and 29 years old with alopecia areata. Some clones in this sample may be carry-over from other donors' samples.

As DNA, the CDR3 is TGTGCCAGCAGTTTTGCCACCTACACAGATACGCAGTATTTT. Translated, it gives CASSFATYTDTQYF. The V and J genes are TRBV28 and TRBJ2-3; D is uncertain. Trimming left V 3 bases short and J 2 bases short, with 9 bases between. The CDR3 has 14 amino acids. Germline CDR1 MDHEN, CDR2 SYDVKM.